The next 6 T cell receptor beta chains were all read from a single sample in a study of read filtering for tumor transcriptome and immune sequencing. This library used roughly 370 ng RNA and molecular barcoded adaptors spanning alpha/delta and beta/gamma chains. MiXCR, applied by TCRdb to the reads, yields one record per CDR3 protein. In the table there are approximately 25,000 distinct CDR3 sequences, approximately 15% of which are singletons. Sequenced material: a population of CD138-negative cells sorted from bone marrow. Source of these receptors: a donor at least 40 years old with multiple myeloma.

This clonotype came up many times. The CDR3 DNA is TGTGCCAGCAGCCCGAACACCGGGGAGCTGTTTTTT. This codes for CASSPNTGELFF. The chain is built from TRBV7-9 and TRBJ2-2; D ambiguous. Trimming cost V 5 bases and J 0 bases, with 1 base left between them. Germline CDR1 reads SEHNR; CDR2 reads FQNEAQ (reference sequence). The CDR3 spans 12 residues.

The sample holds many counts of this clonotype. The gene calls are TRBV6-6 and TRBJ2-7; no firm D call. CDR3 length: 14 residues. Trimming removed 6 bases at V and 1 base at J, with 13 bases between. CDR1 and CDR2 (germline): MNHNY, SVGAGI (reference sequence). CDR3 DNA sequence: TGTGCCAGCAGACCGACGTACCAATCCTACGAGCAGTACTTC. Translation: CASRPTYQSYEQYF.

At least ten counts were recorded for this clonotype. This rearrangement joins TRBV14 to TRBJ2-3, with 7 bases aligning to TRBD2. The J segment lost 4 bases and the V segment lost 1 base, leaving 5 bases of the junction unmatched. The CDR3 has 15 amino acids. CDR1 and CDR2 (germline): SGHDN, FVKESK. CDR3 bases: TGTGCCAGCAGCCAAGCCACGGGAGGTCCAGATACGCAGTATTTT. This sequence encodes CASSQATGGPDTQYF.

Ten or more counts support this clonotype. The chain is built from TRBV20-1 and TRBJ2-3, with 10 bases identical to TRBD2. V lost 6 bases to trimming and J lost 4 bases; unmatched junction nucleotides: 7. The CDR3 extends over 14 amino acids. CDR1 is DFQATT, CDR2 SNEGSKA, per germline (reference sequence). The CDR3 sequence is CSARTSGGSDTQYF. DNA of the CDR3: TGCAGTGCCCGGACTAGCGGTGGGTCAGATACGCAGTATTTT.

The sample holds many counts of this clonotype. The CDR3 protein is CASSQSSKGGPYNEQFF. In DNA, the CDR3 is TGCGCCAGCAGTCAATCATCTAAGGGGGGACCCTACAATGAGCAGTTCTTC. The chain has TRBV23-1 and TRBJ2-1; tentatively, D is TRBD1 or TRBD2 (6 bases each). TRBV23-1 counts as an open reading frame of uncertain function. This CDR3 comprises 17 residues. With 0 bases removed from V and 2 bases from J, the gap between germline ends came to 14 bases.

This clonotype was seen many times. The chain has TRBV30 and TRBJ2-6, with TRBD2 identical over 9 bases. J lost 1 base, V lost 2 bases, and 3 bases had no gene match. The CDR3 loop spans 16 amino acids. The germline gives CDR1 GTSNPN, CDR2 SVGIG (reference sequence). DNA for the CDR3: TGTGCCTGGAGTACGGCGGGAGGGTCTGGGGCCAACGTCCTGACTTTC. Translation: CAWSTAGGSGANVLTF.